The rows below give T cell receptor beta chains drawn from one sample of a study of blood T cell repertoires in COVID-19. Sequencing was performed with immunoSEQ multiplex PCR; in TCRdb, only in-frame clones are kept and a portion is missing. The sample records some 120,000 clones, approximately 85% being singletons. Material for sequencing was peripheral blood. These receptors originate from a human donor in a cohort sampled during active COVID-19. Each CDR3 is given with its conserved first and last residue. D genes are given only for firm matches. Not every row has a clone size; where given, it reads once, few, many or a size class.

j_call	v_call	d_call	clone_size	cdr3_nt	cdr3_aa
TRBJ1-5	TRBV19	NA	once	TGTGCCAGTATCAGGGTTCCGGATAGCAATCAGCCCCAGCATTTT	CASIRVPDSNQPQHF
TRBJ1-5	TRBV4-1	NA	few	TGCGCCAGCAGCCAAGACGGGGGGGTCGGCAATCAGCCCCAGCATTTT	CASSQDGGVGNQPQHF
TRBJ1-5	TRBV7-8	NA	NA	TGTGCCAGCAGCTTAAACTATGGGGGCGAGAATCAGCCCCAGCATTTT	CASSLNYGGENQPQHF
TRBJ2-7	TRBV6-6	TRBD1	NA	TGTGCCAGCAGTCTAGGGACAGGGGCCTACGAGCAGTACTTC	CASSLGTGAYEQYF
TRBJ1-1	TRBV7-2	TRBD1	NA	TGTGCCACCAACAGGGGTTTGAACACTGAAGCTTTCTTT	CATNRGLNTEAFF
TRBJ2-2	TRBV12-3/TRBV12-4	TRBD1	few	TGTGCCAGCAGCCAGGGGGTGGTCGGGGAGCTGTTTTTT	CASSQGVVGELFF
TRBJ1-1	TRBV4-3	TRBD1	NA	TGCGCCAGCAGCCAGGTGACAGGGGAAACTGAAGCTTTCTTT	CASSQVTGETEAFF
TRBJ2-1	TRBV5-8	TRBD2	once	TGTGCCAGCAGATTGCGGGGGGGCCCCTACAATGAGCAGTTCTTC	CASRLRGGPYNEQFF
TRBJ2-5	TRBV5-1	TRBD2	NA	TGCGCCAGCAGCGCGGGGACTAGCGTACAAGAGACCCAGTACTTC	CASSAGTSVQETQYF
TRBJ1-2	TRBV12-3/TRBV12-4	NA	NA	TGTGCCAGCAGTTTGTATCGTCAGGGTGGCTACACCTTC	CASSLYRQGGYTF
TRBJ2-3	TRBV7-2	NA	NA	TGTGCCAGCAGCTTAGTTCTACAGAGCACAGATACGCAGTATTTT	CASSLVLQSTDTQYF
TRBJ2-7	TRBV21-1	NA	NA	TGTGCCAGCAGCAACCGGGACAGGGGATTCAACTCCCCCTACGAGCAGTACTTC	CASSNRDRGFNSPYEQYF
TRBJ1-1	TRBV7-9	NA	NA	TGTGCCAGCACGAATCAGGGAAGGGGCACTGAAGCTTTCTTT	CASTNQGRGTEAFF
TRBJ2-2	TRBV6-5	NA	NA	TGTGCCAGCCGGACAGACACCGGGGAGCTGTTTTTT	CASRTDTGELFF
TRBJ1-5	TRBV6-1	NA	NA	TGTGCCAGCAGTGAAATGGGCCTCAATCAGCCCCAGCATTTT	CASSEMGLNQPQHF
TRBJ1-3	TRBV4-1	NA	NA	TGCGCCAGCAGCCAGTTTGCGATGACAGGCCCTAGCTCTGGAAACACCATATATTTT	CASSQFAMTGPSSGNTIYF
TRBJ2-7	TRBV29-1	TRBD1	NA	TGCAGCGTTGAAGAGACCGGGACAGGGGGCTCCGAGCAGTACTTC	CSVEETGTGGSEQYF
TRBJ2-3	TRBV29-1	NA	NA	TGCAGCGTTGGCAGGGAAGAAGGTACGCAGTATTTT	CSVGREEGTQYF
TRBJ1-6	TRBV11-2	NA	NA	TGTGCCAGCAGCTTAGGGACACCGAATTCACCCCTCCACTTT	CASSLGTPNSPLHF